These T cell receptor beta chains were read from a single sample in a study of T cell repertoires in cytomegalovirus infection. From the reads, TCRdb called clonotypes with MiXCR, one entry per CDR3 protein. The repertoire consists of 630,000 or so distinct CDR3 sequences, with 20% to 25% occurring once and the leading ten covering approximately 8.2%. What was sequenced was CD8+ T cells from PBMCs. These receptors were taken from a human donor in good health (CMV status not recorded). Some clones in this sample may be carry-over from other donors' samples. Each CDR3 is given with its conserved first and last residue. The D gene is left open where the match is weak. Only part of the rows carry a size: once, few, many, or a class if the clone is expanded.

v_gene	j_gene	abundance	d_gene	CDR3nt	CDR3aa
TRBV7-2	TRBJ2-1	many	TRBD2	TGTGCCAGCAGCTTCCGGGGGGTTGAGCAGTTCTTC	CASSFRGVEQFF
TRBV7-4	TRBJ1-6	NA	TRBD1	TGTGCCAGCAGCACGACAGGGTCGAATTCACCCCTCCACTTT	CASSTTGSNSPLHF
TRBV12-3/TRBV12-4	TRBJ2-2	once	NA	TGTGCCAGCAGTCCCCTCCAACCTACGCGGCCGGAACTCGGGGAGCTGTTTTTT	CASSPLQPTRPELGELFF
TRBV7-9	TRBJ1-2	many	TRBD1	TGTGCCAGCAGCCACCGGGACAGCCACTATGGCTACACCTTC	CASSHRDSHYGYTF
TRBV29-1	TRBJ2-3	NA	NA	TGCAGCGTTGAAGACAGGGGACGAGCGGGTACGCAGTATTTT	CSVEDRGRAGTQYF
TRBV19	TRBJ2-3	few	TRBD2	TGTGCCAGTAGCCCCCAACGGGGGGGCCTAGGAGATACGCAGTATTTT	CASSPQRGGLGDTQYF
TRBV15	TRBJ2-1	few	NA	TGTGCCACCAGCATGGGCCTCTACAATGAGCAGTTCTTC	CATSMGLYNEQFF
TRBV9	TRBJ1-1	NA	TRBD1	TGTGCCAGCAGCGCCGATACAGGGGCTGAAGCTTTCTTT	CASSADTGAEAFF
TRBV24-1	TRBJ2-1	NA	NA	TGTGCCACCAGTGATGCGAAAACAGGGTTGGTCTACAATGAGCAGTTCTTC	CATSDAKTGLVYNEQFF
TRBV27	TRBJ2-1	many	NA	TGTGCCAGCCGCAAGGGGAGCTACAATGAGCAGTTCTTC	CASRKGSYNEQFF
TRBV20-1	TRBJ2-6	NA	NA	TGCAGTGTGTCATCCTGGGACTTTTTGACCTCTGGGGCCAACGTCCTGACTTTC	CSVSSWDFLTSGANVLTF
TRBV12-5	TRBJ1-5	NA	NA	TGTGCTAGTGGTTGGGACATTGGCGATCAGCCCCAGCATTTT	CASGWDIGDQPQHF
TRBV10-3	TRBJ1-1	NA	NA	TGTGCCATCAGTGAGAAGGCCCTCGGTGAGGGGATGAACACTGAAGCTTTCTTT	CAISEKALGEGMNTEAFF
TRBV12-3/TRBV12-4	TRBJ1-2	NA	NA	TGTGCCAGCAGTGAAGAGGGGGGGGGCGAAAGGTATGGCTACACCTTC	CASSEEGGGERYGYTF
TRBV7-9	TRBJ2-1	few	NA	TGTGCCAGCAGCTTAGGGTCCAGCGCGGCTTCCTACAATGAGCAGTTCTTC	CASSLGSSAASYNEQFF
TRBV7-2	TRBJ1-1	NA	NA	TGTGCCAGCAGCTTAGCGCCGGGACACCCAAGGGACACTGAAGCTTTCTTT	CASSLAPGHPRDTEAFF
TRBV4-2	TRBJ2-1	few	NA	TGTGCCAGCAGCCAAGCATTCGGGGGCTCCTACAATGAGCAGTTCTTC	CASSQAFGGSYNEQFF
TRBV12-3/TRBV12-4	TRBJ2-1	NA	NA	TGTGCCAGCAGTTTGGGGCGGGGACCCAACAATGAGCAGTTCTTC	CASSLGRGPNNEQFF
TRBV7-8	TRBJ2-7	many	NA	TGTGCCAGCAGCTTAGAAGTGGGAGGTTTCTACGAGCAGTACTTC	CASSLEVGGFYEQYF
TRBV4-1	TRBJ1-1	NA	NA	TGCGCCAGCAGCCAAGACGAACACGGGGACACTGAAGCTTTCTTT	CASSQDEHGDTEAFF
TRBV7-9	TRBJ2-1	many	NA	TGTGCCAGCAGCCCCTCCGGGACCGAGCGGTGGCAGTTCTTC	CASSPSGTERWQFF
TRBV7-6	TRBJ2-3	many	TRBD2	TGTGCCAGCAGCCCCCGTAGAGCGGGGGGCACTAGAGATACGCAGTATTTT	CASSPRRAGGTRDTQYF
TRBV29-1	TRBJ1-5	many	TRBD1	TGCAGCGTGGGGACAGGAAATAGCAATCAGCCCCAGCATTTT	CSVGTGNSNQPQHF